Sequencing of this TCR beta chain was carried out in a study of blood T cells in healthy people across ages. A note on this clonotype: Its antigen is currently unknown.

The authors ran a second PCR of about 6 to 11 cycles using a sample-barcoded 5' primer and a J-beta primer mix. TCRdb fed the 5' RACE reads into MiXCR, producing one record per CDR3 protein. The table shows about a million distinct CDR3 sequences, with less than 45% occurring only once. With 6 bases removed from V and 1 base from J, the gap between germline ends came to 12 bases. CDR3 length: 13 amino acids. Germline V CDR1 and CDR2: SQVTM, ANQGSEA. Points from the study as a whole: The recorded TCR beta diversity per million T cells decreased in a roughly linear manner with age. Relative to aged donors, long-lived donors carried more naive CD4+ cells and displayed higher diversity.

This receptor was obtained from a man aged 18 to 29 in good health. The chain employs TRBV29-1 and TRBJ1-1; TRBD1 is a possible D gene (5 bases). Sequenced: blood. This CDR3 reads CSVSGTENTEAFF. CDR3 sequence (DNA): TGCAGCGTCTCCGGGACGGAGAACACTGAAGCTTTCTTT.